The present entry profiles one T cell receptor (beta chain) with its context. It lacks a known antigen. Per-nucleotide qualities are absent, and no much larger clonotype sits a single base away. This entry belongs to a study of blood T cell repertoires in COVID-19 (dated by TCRdb to 2018 to 2020). Notes on the research overall: The collaborator samples originated in the United States, Italy and Spain and spanned the acute and convalescent phases of COVID-19. Deeply sampled blood TCRbeta repertoires from subjects exposed to, actively infected with, or recovered from COVID-19 were included in the dataset. Sample metadata almost always included a de-identified subject ID, COVID-19 status, age in years and sex. Samples were obtained from the ongoing ImmuneRACE study (first 160 participants) and from 950 to 1,500 subjects provided by 6 global collaborators. HLA class I and class II types, where available, came from metadata supplied by the sample provider rather than from assay-based typing. The prospective study material was composed of cDNA or gDNA derived from T cells, B-cell-depleted T cells, or PBMCs. The repertoires were released in a freely available public database intended as a resource for research on the immune response to SARS-CoV-2.

The germline ends are 15 bases apart after V is trimmed by 1 base and J by 15 bases. The CDR3 spans 13 residues, from the cysteine through the phenylalanine. Of all the DNA, just the CDR3 is kept, 39 bases in frame from base 1. The germline V gene specifies SGHVS as CDR1 and FQNEAQ as CDR2. Beyond this particular receptor, the publication reports: How much clinical and demographic metadata was included differed by source and by participant, and the metadata was provided uncurated.

One collaborating source in Seattle enrolled patients during active infection and followed them longitudinally through the course of disease. Whole blood was collected in K2EDTA tubes by collaborating institutions according to the institutions' own protocols. For TCRbeta analysis, collaborators shipped samples as frozen whole blood, isolated PBMCs, or DNA extracted from either of those sample types. TCRbeta CDR3 regions were amplified from genomic DNA by means of the immunoSEQ Assay, a bias-controlled multiplex PCR. Regarding the original processing steps: The number of nucleated cells in each sample was estimated from the amplification of reference gene primers within the assay. Sequence reads were collapsed and filtered to measure the absolute abundance of every unique TCRbeta CDR3 rearrangement. For each sample, productive Simpson clonality was calculated as the square root of Simpson's diversity index over productive rearrangements. TCRdb took this table from immuneACCESS and kept in-frame rearrangements with V and J called. Such tables lack part of the clones; where checked against another copy, unresolved V genes explain under half of the gap, and the rest is unexplained. The V and J calls and clone size come from that table; D and trimming were worked out from the DNA. This sample gives 270,000 or so clones in total; nearly 90% of them show up just once. Approximately 2.1% of the sample lies in the top ten.

The receptor was derived from an older woman with COVID-19, enrolled during active disease. This receptor chain uses TRBV7-8 and TRBJ1-4; TRBD1 might be the D gene, on 5 matching bases. Sequenced material: peripheral blood. The CDR3 region has the sequence CASSLDFTRGVFF. DNA sequence: TGTGCCAGCAGCTTAGATTTTACCCGGGGGGTGTTTTTT.